This section outlines one T cell receptor (beta chain) sequence together with its context. The data were taken from a study of lymphopenia after photon versus proton radiotherapy. Sequencing used immunoSEQ multiplex PCR; TCRdb keeps in-frame clones, though not all of them. Of around 30,000 clones listed, nearly 85% were seen once; the top ten hold about 14%. This sample comprised peripheral blood, obtained from a patient treated with proton-based radiotherapy. This sequence originates from a woman aged 70-85 years with pancreatic cancer.

CDR3 in DNA: TGCGCCAGCAGCCAAACGGGACGGATGGAATATAGCAATCAGCCCCAGCATTTT. The encoded protein is CASSQTGRMEYSNQPQHF. V is TRBV4-1 and J is TRBJ1-5; TRBD1 is a possible D gene (5 bases). The germline V gene has CDR1 MGHRA and CDR2 YSYEKL. Trimming took 2 bases from V and 0 from J, leaving 17 bases between them. This CDR3 has 18 residues.